A single sample is the source of the 11 T cell receptor beta chains below, sequenced in a study of control samples from healthy donors and cancer patients. Generated by immunoSEQ multiplex PCR, the TCRdb table keeps only in-frame clones and is missing some. The sample yields over 120,000 clones, more than 85% seen once. The sample taken for sequencing was blood. The receptors here all came from a man aged 30 to 45 in good health.

The chain employs TRBV7-9 and TRBJ2-7, with 7 positions matching TRBD2. V lost 1 base to trimming and J lost 3 bases; unmatched junction nucleotides: 3. The CDR3 covers 14 residues. Per germline, CDR1 SEHNR and CDR2 FQNEAQ (reference sequence). CDR3 sequence reads: CASSLVSGGYEQYF. The CDR3 DNA follows: TGTGCCAGCAGCTTAGTCTCGGGGGGCTACGAGCAGTACTTC.

The sample holds one count of this clone. The rearrangement links TRBV25-1 to TRBJ2-1; 10 bases agree with TRBD1. The V gene end was trimmed by 2 bases and the J gene end by 5 bases; junction bases not matched to a gene: 6. The germline V gene encodes CDR1 MGHDK and CDR2 SYGVNS. CDR3 length equals 16 residues. CDR3 sequence reads: CASSERQGAENNEQFF. CDR3 in DNA: TGTGCCAGCAGTGAACGACAGGGGGCTGAGAACAATGAGCAGTTCTTC. Full variable domain (missing parts from reference TRBV25-1 and TRBJ2-1): EADIYQTPRYLVIGTGKKITLECSQTMGHDKMYWYQQDPGMELHLIHYSYGVNSTEKGDLSSESTVSRIRTEHFPLTLESARPSHTSQYLCASSERQGAENNEQFFGPGTRLTVL.

This clone was observed a single time. The V gene is TRBV19, the J gene TRBJ2-1; no definite D call. Germline loops: CDR1 LNHDA, CDR2 SQIVND (reference sequence). This CDR3 has 12 residues. Between the trimmed V and J ends, which lost 5 bases and 9 bases, there was a span of 11 bases. CDR3 loop: CASSLNDIEQFF. CDR3 bases: TGTGCCAGTAGTTTGAACGACATTGAGCAGTTCTTC.

The J gene is TRBJ2-1, the V gene TRBV10-1; no firm D call. This CDR3 contains 16 residues. Trimming pared 5 bases from V and 2 bases from J, leaving 16 bases between. Germline V gives CDR1 WNHNN, CDR2 SYGVQD (reference sequence). DNA of the CDR3: TGCGCCAGCAGTCAAAACCCAAATAGCCCCTACAATGAGCAGTTCTTC. Translated: CASSQNPNSPYNEQFF.

CDR3: CASSATQGIGDTEAFF. The CDR3 DNA follows: TGTGCCAGCAGCGCAACACAGGGGATAGGTGACACTGAAGCTTTCTTT. This chain uses TRBV9 with TRBJ1-1; 7 nucleotides agree with TRBD1. Trimming at V came to 3 bases and at J to 3 bases, leaving 11 bases not matched to a gene. Germline V gene data show CDR1 as SGDLS and CDR2 as YYNGEE. The CDR3 is made up of 16 amino acids.

The rearrangement links TRBV9 to TRBJ1-3; D uncertain. The CDR3 spans 15 residues. CDR1 SGDLS and CDR2 YYNGEE come from the germline V gene. The V gene lost 0 bases and the J gene lost 2 bases, with 9 bases spanning the gap. The CDR3 bases are TGTGCCAGCAGCGTAGGGATCAATGCTGGAAACACCATATATTTT. Translating it yields CASSVGINAGNTIYF.

The rearrangement links TRBV19 to TRBJ1-1, with 7 bases aligning to TRBD1. Germline-derived CDR1 and CDR2 are LNHDA and SQIVND (reference sequence). The CDR3 consists of 14 residues. V trimming: 5 bases; J trimming: 1 base; junction bases outside the gene matches: 4. CDR3 residues: CASSLTGENTEAFF. CDR3 coding DNA: TGTGCCAGTAGTCTCACAGGGGAGAACACTGAAGCTTTCTTT.

The chain couples TRBV7-9 to TRBJ2-1, with 9 bases lining up with TRBD2. The CDR3 runs 16 residues. CDR1 SEHNR and CDR2 FQNEAQ come from the germline V gene (reference sequence). Trimming removed 10 bases from V and 5 bases from J; junction bases left unmatched: 15. The CDR3 DNA sequence: TGTGCCATCTACATACTAAGCGGGGGGCCCAACAATGAGCAGTTCTTC. Translated, it gives CAIYILSGGPNNEQFF.

V gene TRBV3-1 (or the pseudogene TRBV3-2) combines with J gene TRBJ2-2, with D perhaps matching TRBD1 or TRBD2 (6 bases each). Germline CDR1 is LGHDT and CDR2 is YNNKEL (reference sequence). The CDR3 sequence is 14 residues long. V was trimmed by 4 bases and J by 4 bases, leaving 10 bases between them. CDR3 bases: TGTGCCAGCAGCCTACAGGGAGGCACCGGGGAGCTGTTTTTT. It encodes CASSLQGGTGELFF.

The chain employs TRBV18 and TRBJ2-6; no definite D call. CDR1 and CDR2 from the germline V gene are KGHSH and LQKENI. The CDR3 contains 18 residues. V dropped 1 base and J dropped 2 bases, with 15 bases sitting between them. CDR3 loop: CASSPRQAAGPGANVLTF. CDR3 nucleotide sequence: TGTGCCAGCTCACCACGGCAGGCGGCCGGGCCTGGGGCCAACGTCCTGACTTTC.

The chain is built from TRBV19 and TRBJ1-2; a possible D gene is TRBD1 (5 bases). CDR3 length: 14 residues. The germline gives CDR1 LNHDA, CDR2 SQIVND (reference sequence). V was trimmed by 1 base and J by 4 bases, leaving 10 bases between them. CDR3 residues: CASSIGSGPYGYTF. The CDR3 bases are TGTGCCAGTAGTATAGGGTCAGGGCCCTATGGCTACACCTTC. Complete variable domain (other parts from reference TRBV19 and TRBJ1-2): DGGITQSPKYLFRKEGQNVTLSCEQNLNHDAMYWYRQDPGQGLRLIYYSQIVNDFQKGDIAEGYSVSREKKESFPLTVTSAQKNPTAFYLCASSIGSGPYGYTFGSGTRLTVV.